This T cell receptor beta chain came from a study of blood T cell repertoires in COVID-19. Study context: In each case, the material was cDNA or gDNA derived from T cells, B-cell-depleted T cells, or PBMCs.

The CDR3 extends over 15 amino acids. V was cut by 6 bases and J by 0 bases, with 11 bases left in between. CDR1 is LNHDA and CDR2 is SQIVND in the germline V gene (reference sequence). Per the original data handling: Estimates of nucleated cell counts were drawn from the amplification of reference gene primers. Libraries were prepared by immunoSEQ multiplex PCR; TCRdb keeps only in-frame clonotypes and omits some of them. D and trimming come from the DNA, and the V and J calls and clone size come from that table. The profile shows around 620,000 clones, just under 90% of them singletons. This clone showed up just a few times.

Sequencing input: peripheral blood. This clonotype was obtained from a woman aged 18-35 years with acute or convalescent COVID-19. The chain has TRBV19 and TRBJ1-4; unclear D gene. The chain's CDR3 is CASSPRGATNEKLFF. CDR3 DNA sequence: TGTGCCAGTAGCCCACGGGGTGCAACTAATGAAAAACTGTTTTTT.